Presented here are 8 T cell receptor beta chains from one specimen sequenced in a study of T cell repertoires in cytomegalovirus infection. From the reads, TCRdb called clonotypes with MiXCR, one entry per CDR3 protein. The data hold fewer than 200,000 distinct CDR3 sequences, with approximately 19% observed a single time. The specimen sequenced was PBMCs. The receptors derive from a human donor in good health (CMV status not recorded). Some clones in this sample may be carry-over from other donors' samples.

The gene calls are TRBV28 and TRBJ2-1; D is perhaps TRBD1 or TRBD2 (5 bases each). CDR1 MDHEN and CDR2 SYDVKM come from the germline V gene. V was shortened by 8 bases and J by 4 bases, with 9 bases between the two germline ends. This CDR3 is 12 amino acids long. CDR3 nucleotides: TGTGCCAGCGGGACGGAATACAATGAGCAGTTCTTC. Protein: CASGTEYNEQFF.

The chain joins TRBV7-9 to TRBJ2-3, with D tentatively TRBD1 (5 bases). Germline CDR1 is SEHNR and CDR2 is FQNEAQ (reference sequence). Trimming stripped 1 base from V and 4 bases from J, with 15 bases between. The CDR3 length is 16 residues. DNA of the CDR3: TGTGCCAGCAGCTTAGAGTCACTTGAAGGGGCAGATACGCAGTATTTT. Protein product: CASSLESLEGADTQYF.

A few counts support this clonotype. The J gene is TRBJ2-7, the V gene TRBV6-2 or TRBV6-3; 12 bases map to TRBD2. The CDR3 has 16 amino acids. Trimming at V came to 7 bases and at J to 1 base, leaving 8 bases not matched to a gene. Germline V gene data show CDR1 as MNHEY and CDR2 as SVGEGT. The chain's CDR3 is CASTSTSGRGSYEQYF. CDR3 DNA sequence: TGTGCCAGCACTTCGACTAGCGGGAGAGGTTCCTACGAGCAGTACTTC.

Ten or more counts support this clonotype. The V gene is TRBV7-8, the J gene TRBJ2-1, with 7 bases fitting TRBD2. V lost 5 bases and J lost 8; bases outside the gene matches: 9. The CDR3 consists of 14 residues. Germline-derived CDR1 and CDR2 are SGHVS and FQNEAQ. The CDR3 nucleotides read TGTGCCAGCAGCCGAGCGGGGCCGGGCGATGAGCAGTTCTTC. Translated: CASSRAGPGDEQFF. Looking up the rest from reference TRBV7-8 and TRBJ2-1 gives the full variable domain: GAGVSQSPRYKVAKRGQDVALRCDPISGHVSLFWYQQALGQGPEFLTYFQNEAQLDKSGLPSDRFFAERPEGSVSTLKIQRTQQEDSAVYLCASSRAGPGDEQFFGPGTRLTVL.

J is TRBJ1-6 and V is TRBV25-1; possible D gene TRBD1, 5 bases. Deletions cut 1 base from V and 9 bases from J, with 10 bases between. Per germline, CDR1 MGHDK and CDR2 SYGVNS. This CDR3 is 14 amino acids long. CDR3 sequence (DNA): TGTGCCAGCAGTGAATCCCAGGGACGTTCACCCCTCCACTTT. It yields the protein CASSESQGRSPLHF.

This clonotype was recorded many times. This chain joins TRBV12-3 or TRBV12-4 and TRBJ2-1, with TRBD2 matching 10 bases. V gave up 3 bases and J gave up 6 bases; unmatched junction bases: 5. CDR3 length: 15 residues. CDR3 nucleotides: TGTGCCAGCAGTTTGAAAGCGGGAGGGCCCAATGAGCAGTTCTTC. It yields the protein CASSLKAGGPNEQFF.

This clonotype was recorded many times. V and J are TRBV28 and TRBJ2-1, with 9 bases identical to TRBD2. The ends lost 8 bases at V and 6 bases at J; junction bases unmatched: 2. The CDR3 contains 12 residues. CDR1 MDHEN and CDR2 SYDVKM come from the germline V gene. DNA of the CDR3: TGTGCCAGCCTGGGACTAGCCAATGAGCAGTTCTTC. Translation: CASLGLANEQFF.

The table lists this clonotype with a few counts. V and J are TRBV6-1 and TRBJ2-7; 10 bases are a match to TRBD1. V shed 9 bases and J 0 bases; nucleotides not matched to a gene: 5. CDR3 size: 14 residues. Germline V gives CDR1 MNHNS, CDR2 SASEGT. CDR3 sequence: CASLDRGSSYEQYF. The CDR3 DNA reads TGTGCCAGTCTGGACAGGGGGAGCTCCTACGAGCAGTACTTC.